This TCR beta chain was sequenced during a study of blood T cells in healthy people across ages. Then a second PCR, running roughly 7 to 11 cycles, was carried out with a sample-barcoded 5' primer and a J-beta primer mix. TCRdb re-derived calls from the 5' RACE reads in MiXCR, one entry per CDR3 protein. This table has hundreds of thousands of distinct CDR3 sequences, approximately 52% appearing once. This CDR3 is built from 15 residues. V lost 0 bases, J lost 0 bases, and 8 bases lay in between. Germline loops: CDR1 SGHRS, CDR2 YFSETQ. The study, taken as a whole, reports: The authors considered diversity estimates from one million T cells to be underestimates. A roughly linear age-dependent decrease characterized TCR beta diversity per million T cells.

At least ten counts were recorded for this clonotype. Antigen: not known. Material: blood. This chain uses TRBV5-1 with TRBJ2-3; D is unresolved. This sequence originates from a woman aged 80 or older in good health. For the CDR3, the DNA is TGCGCCAGCAGCTTGGCCTGGGCTAGCACAGATACGCAGTATTTT. As protein: CASSLAWASTDTQYF.